This T cell receptor (beta chain) was retrieved from a study of cytomegalovirus exposure and HLA in healthy donors. This table comes from immunoSEQ multiplex PCR, and its TCRdb copy is limited to in-frame clones, with some not included. Of 150,000 or so clones listed, roughly 89% are singletons. These donors were members of the roughly 120-subject validation cohort, a group separate from the roughly 670-subject first cohort. Overall study findings and caveats: TCR beta chains numbering more than 150 were designated cytomegalovirus-associated. The CMV antigen specificity of a few CMV-associated chains was confirmed through in vitro analysis. The majority of TCR sequences were rare, yet some public TCRs appeared in many donors.

A word on this clone: Its antigen is unidentified.

From germline, CDR1 is SGHDT and CDR2 YYEEEE. CDR3 length equals 14 residues. V was trimmed by 4 bases and J by 2 bases, leaving 13 bases between them. The J gene is TRBJ2-7, the V gene TRBV5-6; D is perhaps TRBD2 (6 bases). This receptor was identified in a woman aged 18-29 years in good health and CMV-seropositive. Sequenced input: PBMCs. This CDR3 is CASSRGTVPYEQYF. CDR3 DNA: TGTGCCAGCAGCCGGGGGACGGTCCCCTACGAGCAGTACTTC.